The clone carrying this T cell receptor (beta chain) was seen many times. Antigen unknown. Quantitative 5'-RACE with molecular barcodes generated TCR beta libraries. TCRdb re-derived calls from the 5' RACE reads in MiXCR, one entry per CDR3 protein. Found here are around 150,000 distinct CDR3 sequences, roughly 6.6% of them singletons; the top ten hold around 11%. The CDR3 has 17 amino acids. With 4 bases clipped from V and 5 bases from J, the junction kept 16 bases outside the gene matches. Germline CDR1 and CDR2: SGHDT and YYEEEE. These data are taken from a study of CD8 T cells in ankylosing spondylitis. Study-wide results and limits: In ankylosing spondylitis blood, a motif of fewer than 10 highly homologous TCR beta variants appeared characteristic. Peripheral blood samples showed relatively rare disease-linked clones, and these clones were CD8+.

The chain carries TRBV5-6 and TRBJ2-5; 8 bases match TRBD1. This TCR derives from a female donor with ankylosing spondylitis or in good health (not recorded which). Sequenced sample: blood, either unsorted or a sorted T cell fraction (not recorded which). CDR3 sequence reads: CASSRPSGQGGRETQYF. The CDR3 region has the DNA TGTGCCAGCAGCCGACCGAGCGGACAGGGAGGACGTGAGACCCAGTACTTC.